This T cell receptor beta chain is from a study of T-cell reconstitution after alpha-beta-depleted transplantation in children. Unique molecular identifiers were incorporated during preparation of the TCRbeta library. Each CDR3 protein gets one entry after TCRdb re-called the PCR reads with MiXCR. The sample contains about 980,000 distinct CDR3 sequences, around 30% of which appear only once. The sequenced sample was PBMCs, mostly from graft donor cells, obtained 360 days after TCRalphabeta/CD19-depleted stem cell transplant. This receptor was taken from a boy under two years old who had a stem cell transplant for SCID, so the T cells may come from the graft donor.

CDR3 bases: TGTGCCAGCAGTCTACAGGGAAGGGTAGATACGCAGTATTTT. It encodes CASSLQGRVDTQYF. The rearrangement joins TRBV4-2 to TRBJ2-3, with D possibly TRBD1 on 6 matching bases. The V end lost 6 bases, the J end lost 5 bases, and 15 bases lay between the germline ends. Germline lookup yields CDR1 LGHNA and CDR2 YNFKEQ. The CDR3 is 14 amino acids.